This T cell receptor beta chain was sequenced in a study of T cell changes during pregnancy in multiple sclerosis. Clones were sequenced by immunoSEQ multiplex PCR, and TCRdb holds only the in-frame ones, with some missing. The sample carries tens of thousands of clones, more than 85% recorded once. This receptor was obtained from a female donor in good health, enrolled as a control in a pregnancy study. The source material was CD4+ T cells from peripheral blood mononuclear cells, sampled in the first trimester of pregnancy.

In nucleotides, the CDR3 is TGTGCCAGCAGCCAAGCAGAGGCAAATGGGGCCAACGTCCTGACTTTC. Its protein product is CASSQAEANGANVLTF. V is TRBV4-2 and J is TRBJ2-6; D gene unclear. The CDR3 is 16 amino acids. The germline V and J ends were trimmed by 1 base and 3 bases, with 10 bases remaining between them. Per the germline V gene, CDR1 is LGHNA and CDR2 is YNFKEQ.